The rows below give T cell receptor beta chains drawn from one sample of a study of identical twins. TCRdb re-derived calls from the 5' RACE reads in MiXCR, one entry per CDR3 protein. This sample carries under 900,000 distinct CDR3 sequences, approximately 13% of them seen once, and the ten largest clones take around 1.6%. These data are also associated with another study on yellow fever vaccine responses in identical twins.

What was sequenced was PBMCs. These receptors came from a woman younger than 35 in good health. Each CDR3 is given with its conserved first and last residue. The D gene is left open where the match is weak. Some rows have no size entry. The others give once, few or many, or a class for an expanded clone.

>TRBJ1-1|many|TRBV6-1|NA
CASSVILNTEAFF
TGTGCCAGCAGTGTTATTCTGAACACTGAAGCTTTCTTT
>TRBJ2-1|many|TRBV5-1|NA
CASRDTDYNEQFF
TGCGCCAGCAGGGACACGGACTACAATGAGCAGTTCTTC
>TRBJ2-1|NA|TRBV12-3/TRBV12-4|NA
CASSLTAENEQFF
TGTGCCAGCAGTTTAACAGCGGAAAATGAGCAGTTCTTC
>TRBJ2-1|NA|TRBV2|TRBD2
CASRDPGLAGGGEQFF
TGTGCCAGCAGGGACCCGGGACTAGCGGGAGGGGGTGAGCAGTTCTTC
>TRBJ2-7|NA|TRBV6-2/TRBV6-3|NA
CASSAEGEGNYEQYF
TGTGCCAGCAGCGCGGAGGGGGAGGGGAACTACGAGCAGTACTTC
>TRBJ2-5|NA|TRBV5-1|TRBD1
CASSVGTEGFTQYF
TGCGCCAGCAGCGTCGGGACAGAGGGATTCACCCAGTACTTC
>TRBJ2-7|NA|TRBV7-2|TRBD2
CASSLSSGGVYEQYF
TGTGCCAGCAGCTTAAGTTCGGGAGGTGTTTACGAGCAGTACTTC
>TRBJ2-2|few|TRBV6-5|NA
CASSYSTGPGELFF
TGTGCCAGCAGTTACTCGACTGGGCCCGGGGAGCTGTTTTTT
>TRBJ2-2|NA|TRBV15|NA
CATSRDAVNTGELFF
TGTGCCACCAGCAGAGACGCTGTGAACACCGGGGAGCTGTTTTTT
>TRBJ2-7|few|TRBV9|NA
CASSVEGAYEQYF
TGTGCCAGCAGCGTAGAGGGAGCCTACGAGCAGTACTTC
>TRBJ1-1|NA|TRBV11-2|NA
CASSRLGRGMNTEAFF
TGTGCCAGCAGCCGTTTGGGGCGGGGGATGAACACTGAAGCTTTCTTT
>TRBJ2-1|NA|TRBV7-8|NA
CASSLPNGEQFF
TGTGCCAGCAGCTTGCCCAACGGTGAGCAGTTCTTC
>TRBJ2-1|NA|TRBV3-1|NA
CASRWMSNEQFF
TGTGCCAGCAGGTGGATGAGCAATGAGCAGTTCTTC
>TRBJ2-3|once|TRBV5-1|NA
CASSLGDLGRADTQYF
TGCGCCAGCAGCTTGGGGGACCTCGGGAGAGCAGATACGCAGTATTTT
>TRBJ2-7|few|TRBV28|NA
CASSLGYYEQYF
TGTGCCAGCAGTTTGGGCTACTACGAGCAGTACTTC
>TRBJ2-2|NA|TRBV29-1|TRBD1
CSVDPGQETNTGELFF
TGCAGCGTTGACCCGGGACAGGAGACCAACACCGGGGAGCTGTTTTTT